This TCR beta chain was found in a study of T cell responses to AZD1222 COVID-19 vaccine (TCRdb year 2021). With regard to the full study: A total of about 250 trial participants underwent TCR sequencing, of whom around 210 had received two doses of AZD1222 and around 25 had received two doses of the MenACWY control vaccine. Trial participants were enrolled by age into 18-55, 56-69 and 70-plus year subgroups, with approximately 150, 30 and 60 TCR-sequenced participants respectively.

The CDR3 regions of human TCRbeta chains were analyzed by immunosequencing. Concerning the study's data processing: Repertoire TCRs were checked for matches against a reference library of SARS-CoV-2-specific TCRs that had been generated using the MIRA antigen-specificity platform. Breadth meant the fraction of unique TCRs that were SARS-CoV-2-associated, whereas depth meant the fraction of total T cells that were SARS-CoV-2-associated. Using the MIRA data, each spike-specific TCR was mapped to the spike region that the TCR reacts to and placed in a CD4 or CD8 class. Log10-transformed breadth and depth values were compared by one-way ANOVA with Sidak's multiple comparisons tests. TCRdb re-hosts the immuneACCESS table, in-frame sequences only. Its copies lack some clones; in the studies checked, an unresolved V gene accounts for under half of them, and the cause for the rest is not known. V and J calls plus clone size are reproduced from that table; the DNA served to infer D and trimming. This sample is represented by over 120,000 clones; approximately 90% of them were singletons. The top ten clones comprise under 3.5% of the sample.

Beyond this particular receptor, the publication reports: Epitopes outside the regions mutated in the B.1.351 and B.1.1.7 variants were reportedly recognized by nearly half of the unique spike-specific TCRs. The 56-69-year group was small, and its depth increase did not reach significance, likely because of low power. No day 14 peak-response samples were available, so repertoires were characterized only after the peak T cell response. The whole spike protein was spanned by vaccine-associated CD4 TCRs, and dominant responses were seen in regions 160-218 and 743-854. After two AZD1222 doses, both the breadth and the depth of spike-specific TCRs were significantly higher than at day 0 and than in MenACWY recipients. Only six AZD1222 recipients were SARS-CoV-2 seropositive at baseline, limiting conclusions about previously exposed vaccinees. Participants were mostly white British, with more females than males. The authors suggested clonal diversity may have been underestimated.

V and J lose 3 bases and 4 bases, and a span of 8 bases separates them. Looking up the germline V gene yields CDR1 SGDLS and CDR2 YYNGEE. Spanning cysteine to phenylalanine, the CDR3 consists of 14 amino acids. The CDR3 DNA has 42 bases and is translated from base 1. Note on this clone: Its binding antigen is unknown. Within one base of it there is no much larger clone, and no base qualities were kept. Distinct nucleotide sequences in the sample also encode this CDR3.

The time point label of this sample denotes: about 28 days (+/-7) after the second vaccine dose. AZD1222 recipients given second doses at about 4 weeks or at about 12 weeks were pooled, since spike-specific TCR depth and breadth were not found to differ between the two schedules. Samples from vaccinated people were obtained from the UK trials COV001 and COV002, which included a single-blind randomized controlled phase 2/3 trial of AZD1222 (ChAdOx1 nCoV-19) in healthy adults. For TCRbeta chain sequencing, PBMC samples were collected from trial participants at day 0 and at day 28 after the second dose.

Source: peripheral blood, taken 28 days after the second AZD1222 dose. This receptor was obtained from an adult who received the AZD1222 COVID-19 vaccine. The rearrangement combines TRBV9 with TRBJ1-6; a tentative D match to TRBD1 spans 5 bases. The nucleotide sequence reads TGTGCCAGCAGCGCGGACACTTATAATTCACCCCTCCACTTT. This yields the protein CASSADTYNSPLHF. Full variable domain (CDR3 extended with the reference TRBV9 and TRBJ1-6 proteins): DSGVTQTPKHLITATGQRVTLRCSPRSGDLSVYWYQQSLDQGLQFLIQYYNGEERAKGNILERFSAQQFPDLHSELNLSSLELGDSALYFCASSADTYNSPLHFGNGTRLTVT.